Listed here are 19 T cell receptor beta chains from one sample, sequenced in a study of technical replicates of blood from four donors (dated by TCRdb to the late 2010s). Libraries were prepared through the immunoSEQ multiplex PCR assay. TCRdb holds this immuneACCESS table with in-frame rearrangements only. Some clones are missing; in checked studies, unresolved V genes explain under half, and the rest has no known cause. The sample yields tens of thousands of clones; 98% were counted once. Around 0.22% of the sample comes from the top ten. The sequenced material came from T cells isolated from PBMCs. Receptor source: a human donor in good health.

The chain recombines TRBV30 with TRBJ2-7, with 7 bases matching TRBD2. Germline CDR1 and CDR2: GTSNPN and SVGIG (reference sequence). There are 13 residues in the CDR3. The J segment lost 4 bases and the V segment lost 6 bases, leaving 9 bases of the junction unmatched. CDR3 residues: CACWLGTKYEQYF. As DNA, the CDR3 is TGTGCCTGCTGGCTCGGGACTAAATACGAGCAGTACTTC.

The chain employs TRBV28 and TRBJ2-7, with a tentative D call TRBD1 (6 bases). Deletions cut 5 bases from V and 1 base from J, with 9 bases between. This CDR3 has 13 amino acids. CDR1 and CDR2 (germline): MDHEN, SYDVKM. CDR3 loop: CASSLRGSYEQYF. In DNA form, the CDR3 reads TGTGCCAGCAGTCTCAGGGGTTCCTACGAGCAGTACTTC.

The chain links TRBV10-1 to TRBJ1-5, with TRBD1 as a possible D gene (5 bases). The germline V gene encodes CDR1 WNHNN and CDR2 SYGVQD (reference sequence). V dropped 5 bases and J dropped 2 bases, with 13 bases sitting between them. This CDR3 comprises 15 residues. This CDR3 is CASSPRDSGNQPQHF. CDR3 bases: TGCGCCAGCAGTCCCCGGGACTCGGGCAATCAGCCCCAGCATTTT.

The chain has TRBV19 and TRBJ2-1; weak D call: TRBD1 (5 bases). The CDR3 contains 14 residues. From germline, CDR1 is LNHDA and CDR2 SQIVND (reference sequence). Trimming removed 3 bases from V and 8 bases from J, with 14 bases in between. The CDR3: CASSIMGRIDEQFF. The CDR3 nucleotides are TGTGCCAGTAGTATCATGGGGCGGATTGATGAGCAGTTCTTC.

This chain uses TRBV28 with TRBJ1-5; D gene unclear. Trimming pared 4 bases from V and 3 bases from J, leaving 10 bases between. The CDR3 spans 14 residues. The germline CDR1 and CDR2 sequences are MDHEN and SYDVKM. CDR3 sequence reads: CASSYEAVNQPQHF. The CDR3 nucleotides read TGTGCCAGCAGTTATGAGGCAGTCAATCAGCCCCAGCATTTT. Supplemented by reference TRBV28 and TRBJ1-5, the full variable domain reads DVKVTQSSRYLVKRTGEKVFLECVQDMDHENMFWYRQDPGLGLRLIYFSYDVKMKEKGDIPEGYSVSREKKERFSLILESASTNQTSMYLCASSYEAVNQPQHFGDGTRLSIL.

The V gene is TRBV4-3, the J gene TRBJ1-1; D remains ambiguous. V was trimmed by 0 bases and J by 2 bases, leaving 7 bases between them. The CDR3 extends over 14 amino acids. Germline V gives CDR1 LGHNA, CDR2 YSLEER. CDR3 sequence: CASSQEARNTEAFF. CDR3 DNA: TGCGCCAGCAGCCAAGAGGCCAGAAACACTGAAGCTTTCTTT.

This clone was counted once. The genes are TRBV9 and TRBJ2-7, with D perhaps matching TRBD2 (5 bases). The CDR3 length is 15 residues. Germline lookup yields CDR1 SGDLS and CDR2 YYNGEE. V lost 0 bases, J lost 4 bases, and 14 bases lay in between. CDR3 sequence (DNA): TGTGCCAGCAGCGTAGCTTCGAGCGGACGGTACGAGCAGTACTTC. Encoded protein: CASSVASSGRYEQYF. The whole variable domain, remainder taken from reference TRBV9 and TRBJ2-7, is DSGVTQTPKHLITATGQRVTLRCSPRSGDLSVYWYQQSLDQGLQFLIQYYNGEERAKGNILERFSAQQFPDLHSELNLSSLELGDSALYFCASSVASSGRYEQYFGPGTRLTVT.

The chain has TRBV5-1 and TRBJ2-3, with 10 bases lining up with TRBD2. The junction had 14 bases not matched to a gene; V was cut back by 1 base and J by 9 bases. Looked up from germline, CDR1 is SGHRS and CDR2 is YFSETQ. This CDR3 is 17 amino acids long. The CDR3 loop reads CASSLLSLAGGPQTQYF. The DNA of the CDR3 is TGCGCCAGCAGCTTGCTTTCCTTAGCGGGAGGACCCCAAACGCAGTATTTT.

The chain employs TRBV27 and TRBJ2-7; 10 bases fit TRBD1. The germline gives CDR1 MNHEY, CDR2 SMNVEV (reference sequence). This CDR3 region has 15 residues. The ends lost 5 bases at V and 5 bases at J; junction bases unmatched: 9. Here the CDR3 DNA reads TGTGCCAGCAGTATCCCGGACAGGGGGTTCAACGAGCAGTACTTC. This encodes CASSIPDRGFNEQYF.

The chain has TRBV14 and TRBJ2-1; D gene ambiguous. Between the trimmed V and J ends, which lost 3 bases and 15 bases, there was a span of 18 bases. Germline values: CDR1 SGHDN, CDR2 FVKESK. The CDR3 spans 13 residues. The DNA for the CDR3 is TGTGCCAGCAGCCACGTTGTCCTAGAGTCCTGGTTCTTC. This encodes CASSHVVLESWFF.

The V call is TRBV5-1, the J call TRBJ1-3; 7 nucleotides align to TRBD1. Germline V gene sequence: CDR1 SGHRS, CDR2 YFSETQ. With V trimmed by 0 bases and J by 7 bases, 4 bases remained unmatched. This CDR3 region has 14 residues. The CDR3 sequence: CASSLDRGSNTIYF. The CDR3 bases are TGCGCCAGCAGCTTGGACAGGGGAAGTAACACCATATATTTT.

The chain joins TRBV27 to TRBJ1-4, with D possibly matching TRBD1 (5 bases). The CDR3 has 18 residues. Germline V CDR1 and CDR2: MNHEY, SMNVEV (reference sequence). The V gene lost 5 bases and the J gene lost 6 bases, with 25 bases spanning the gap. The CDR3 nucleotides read TGTGCCAGCAGTCTCGGGGGTTCTTGGTCCCCGGTCCATGAAAAACTGTTTTTT. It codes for CASSLGGSWSPVHEKLFF.

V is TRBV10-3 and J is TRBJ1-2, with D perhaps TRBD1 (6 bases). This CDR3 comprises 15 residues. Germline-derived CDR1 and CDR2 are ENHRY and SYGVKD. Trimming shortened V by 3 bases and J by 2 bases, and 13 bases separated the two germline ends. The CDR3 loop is CAISEGGQSNYGYTF. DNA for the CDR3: TGTGCCATCAGTGAAGGCGGACAGTCCAACTATGGCTACACCTTC.

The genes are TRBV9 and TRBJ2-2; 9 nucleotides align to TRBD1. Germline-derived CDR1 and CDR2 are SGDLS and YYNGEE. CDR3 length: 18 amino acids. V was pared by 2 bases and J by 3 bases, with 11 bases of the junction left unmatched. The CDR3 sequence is CASSVLGAGQGYTGELFF. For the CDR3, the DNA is TGTGCCAGCAGCGTCCTGGGGGCCGGACAGGGGTACACCGGGGAGCTGTTTTTT.

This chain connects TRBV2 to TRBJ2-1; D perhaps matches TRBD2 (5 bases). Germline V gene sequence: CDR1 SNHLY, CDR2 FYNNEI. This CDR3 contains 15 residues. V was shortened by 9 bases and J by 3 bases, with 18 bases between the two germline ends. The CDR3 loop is CARVELVAGYNEQFF. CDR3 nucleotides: TGTGCCAGAGTCGAACTAGTTGCCGGCTACAATGAGCAGTTCTTC.

For the CDR3, the DNA is TGTGCCACCAGCAGAGTTTCGGCAGGGAGGGTTCAGCCCCAGCATTTT. Amino acids: CATSRVSAGRVQPQHF. This chain uses TRBV15 with TRBJ1-5; possibly TRBD1 for D (5 bases). CDR1 is LNHNV, CDR2 YYDKDF, per germline (reference sequence). V was clipped by 1 base and J by 6 bases, with 16 bases between them. The CDR3 length is 16 residues.

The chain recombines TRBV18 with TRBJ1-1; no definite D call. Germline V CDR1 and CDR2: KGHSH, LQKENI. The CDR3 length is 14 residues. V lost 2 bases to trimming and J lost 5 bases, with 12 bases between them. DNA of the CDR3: TGTGCCAGCTCACCATTAAGCGGTATAACTGAAGCTTTCTTT. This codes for CASSPLSGITEAFF.

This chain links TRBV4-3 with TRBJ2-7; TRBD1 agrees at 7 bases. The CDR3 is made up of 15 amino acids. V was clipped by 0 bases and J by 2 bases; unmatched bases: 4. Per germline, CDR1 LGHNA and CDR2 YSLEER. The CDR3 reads CASSQDAGQAYEQYF. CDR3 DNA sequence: TGCGCCAGCAGCCAAGATGCAGGACAGGCCTACGAGCAGTACTTC.

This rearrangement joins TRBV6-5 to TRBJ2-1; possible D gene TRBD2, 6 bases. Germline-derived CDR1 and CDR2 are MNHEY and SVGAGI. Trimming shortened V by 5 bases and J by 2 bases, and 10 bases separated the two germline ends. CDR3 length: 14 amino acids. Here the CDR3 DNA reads TGTGCCAGCAGTAGCGGGCTCGCCTACAATGAGCAGTTCTTC. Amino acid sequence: CASSSGLAYNEQFF.